One sample yielded the 21 T cell receptor beta chains listed below, sequenced in a study of blood T cell repertoires in COVID-19. Sequenced by immunoSEQ multiplex PCR; TCRdb stores in-frame clones only, minus some. The table lists tens of thousands of clones, approximately 77% of them singletons, with approximately 2.1% in the top ten. The source material was peripheral blood. These receptors were obtained from a man between 65 and 85 years old with COVID-19, enrolled during active disease.

This clone occurred once. The chain joins TRBV6-5 to TRBJ1-1; 11 positions match TRBD1. Germline-derived CDR1 and CDR2 are MNHEY and SVGAGI. The CDR3 runs 12 residues. V shed 8 bases and J 11 bases; nucleotides not matched to a gene: 7. This CDR3 reads CASGQGATRAFF. DNA of the CDR3: TGTGCCAGCGGACAGGGGGCTACAAGGGCTTTCTTT.

The CDR3 is CASSFRTSNAKNTGELFF. The CDR3 DNA reads as TGTGCCAGCAGTTTTCGGACTAGCAACGCAAAAAACACCGGGGAGCTGTTTTTT. The chain combines TRBV28 with TRBJ2-2, with 8 bases that match TRBD2. Germline V gene data show CDR1 as MDHEN and CDR2 as SYDVKM. The V segment lost 3 bases and the J segment 2 bases; nucleotides outside the gene matches: 11. The CDR3 runs to 18 residues.

This clone was seen ten or more times. The rearrangement links TRBV7-3 to TRBJ2-7, with 10 bases aligning to TRBD1. V lost 5 bases to trimming and J lost 6 bases; unmatched junction nucleotides: 7. From germline, CDR1 is SGHTA and CDR2 FQGTGA. The CDR3 covers 14 residues. The CDR3 DNA reads TGTGCCAGCAGCACCGGGACAGGGGCTCGCGAGCAGTACTTC. Its protein product is CASSTGTGAREQYF. Full variable domain (rest looked up from reference TRBV7-3 and TRBJ2-7): GAGVSQTPSNKVTEKGKYVELRCDPISGHTALYWYRQSLGQGPEFLIYFQGTGAADDSGLPNDRFFAVRPEGSVSTLKIQRTERGDSAVYLCASSTGTGAREQYFGPGTRLTVT.

This clone was seen repeatedly, ten times or more. The chain carries TRBV3-1 (or the pseudogene TRBV3-2) and TRBJ2-7; 7 bases map to TRBD1. The CDR3 spans 14 residues. V shed 1 base, J shed 5 bases, and the junction held 5 bases outside the gene matches. In germline, CDR1 is LGHDT, CDR2 YNNKEL (reference sequence). CDR3 coding DNA: TGTGCCAGCAGCCAAGTTACAGGGGTCAACGAGCAGTACTTC. Translation gives CASSQVTGVNEQYF.

The chain couples TRBV4-1 to TRBJ2-7, with D tentatively TRBD1 (5 bases). In germline, CDR1 is MGHRA, CDR2 YSYEKL. V was clipped by 1 base and J by 4 bases, with 14 bases between them. There are 15 residues in the CDR3. CDR3 DNA: TGCGCCAGCAGCCAAGGGGCAACAGGTCGATACGAGCAGTACTTC. Translated: CASSQGATGRYEQYF.

V gene TRBV25-1 combines with J gene TRBJ1-1; TRBD1 matches at 7 bases. The germline V gene has CDR1 MGHDK and CDR2 SYGVNS. The junction had 2 bases not matched to a gene; V was cut back by 7 bases and J by 0 bases. This CDR3 spans 13 amino acids. The CDR3 is CASTQGLNTEAFF. The CDR3 DNA reads as TGTGCCAGCACACAGGGGCTGAACACTGAAGCTTTCTTT.

In this sample, this clone turned up once. The V gene is TRBV4-1, the J gene TRBJ2-1; 12 bases match TRBD2. The CDR3 is made up of 15 amino acids. The germline V gene encodes CDR1 MGHRA and CDR2 YSYEKL. The ends lost 4 bases at V and 7 bases at J; junction bases unmatched: 5. CDR3 nucleotides: TGCGCCAGCAGCCTCACTAGCGGGAGGACAAATGAGCAGTTCTTC. Protein: CASSLTSGRTNEQFF.

The chain combines TRBV5-1 with TRBJ2-7; TRBD2 is a possible D gene (5 bases). The CDR3 length is 14 residues. Germline CDR1 and CDR2: SGHRS and YFSETQ. The V end was cut by 4 bases, the J end by 2 bases, with 13 bases between. The DNA for the CDR3 is TGCGCCAGCAGCCCGTCCCCCGGGACCTACGAGCAGTACTTC. This gives the protein CASSPSPGTYEQYF.

This sequence joins TRBV28 and TRBJ2-7, with D possibly TRBD1 on 6 matching bases. Germline values: CDR1 MDHEN, CDR2 SYDVKM. CDR3 length: 14 residues. The ends were cut back, 7 bases at V and 7 bases at J, with 20 bases in the middle. DNA for the CDR3: TGTGCCAGCACCACCGGGGCAGGGGCGCGGGAGCAGTACTTC. Translating it yields CASTTGAGAREQYF.

The table lists this clone with a few counts. The V and J genes are TRBV28 and TRBJ1-2, with a tentative D call TRBD1 (6 bases). Trimming took off 3 bases at V and 2 bases at J, with 7 bases between the two ends. This CDR3 has 13 residues. From germline, CDR1 is MDHEN and CDR2 SYDVKM. CDR3 protein: CASSFQGNYGYTF. The CDR3 DNA follows: TGTGCCAGCAGTTTTCAGGGGAACTATGGCTACACCTTC.

The rearrangement uses TRBV9 and TRBJ2-1; no firm D call. Germline-derived CDR1 and CDR2 are SGDLS and YYNGEE. V shed 0 bases and J shed 4 bases, with 11 bases lying between them. The CDR3 is 15 amino acids. For the CDR3, the DNA is TGTGCCAGCAGCGTAGCCCTAGGTGGGTACAATGAGCAGTTCTTC. This gives the protein CASSVALGGYNEQFF.

The V gene is TRBV29-1, the J gene TRBJ2-1; 9 nucleotides match TRBD2. V lost 7 bases and J lost 7; bases outside the gene matches: 5. This CDR3 has 12 residues. Germline-derived CDR1 and CDR2 are SQVTM and ANQGSEA. This chain's CDR3 is CSGASGTNEQFF. The CDR3, as DNA: TGCAGCGGGGCTAGCGGGACAAATGAGCAGTTCTTC.

This clone turned up a few times. The rearrangement uses TRBV11-3 and TRBJ2-7, with 9 bases matching TRBD2. V lost 1 base and J lost 2; bases outside the gene matches: 3. The germline gives CDR1 SGHNT, CDR2 YENEEA. CDR3 length: 15 residues. The DNA for the CDR3 is TGTGCCAGCAGCTTAGGGACTAGCGCTACCTACGAGCAGTACTTC. This gives the protein CASSLGTSATYEQYF.

V and J are TRBV4-3 and TRBJ2-2; D is unclear. CDR3 length equals 17 residues. V was shortened by 6 bases and J by 6 bases, with 23 bases between the two germline ends. In germline, CDR1 is LGHNA, CDR2 YSLEER. The CDR3 reads CASSPNPQRTVSGELFF. The CDR3 nucleotides read TGCGCCAGCAGTCCCAACCCTCAACGAACGGTTTCCGGGGAGCTGTTTTTT.

This clone was counted between two and nine times. The chain carries TRBV2 and TRBJ1-2, with D tentatively TRBD1 (6 bases). Germline V CDR1 and CDR2: SNHLY, FYNNEI. V lost 2 bases to trimming and J lost 7 bases, with 14 bases between them. CDR3 length: 14 residues. The CDR3 DNA is TGTGCCAGCAGTGAATACGGGGAACAGGGTGGCTACACCTTC. It translates to CASSEYGEQGGYTF.

The rearrangement links TRBV5-1 to TRBJ2-1; D may be TRBD1 (6 bases). The CDR3 is made up of 14 amino acids. Trimming took 0 bases from V and 4 from J, leaving 8 bases between them. CDR1 SGHRS and CDR2 YFSETQ come from the germline V gene. CDR3 nucleotides: TGCGCCAGCAGCTTGGGACAGGAATACAATGAGCAGTTCTTC. Encoded protein: CASSLGQEYNEQFF.

The CDR3 loop reads CASSTLRRQIDYEQYF. The CDR3 bases are TGTGCCAGCAGCACGCTAAGGCGGCAGATCGACTACGAGCAGTACTTC. V and J are TRBV6-2 or TRBV6-3 and TRBJ2-7; no definite D call. This CDR3 region has 16 residues. Germline CDR1 MNHEY, CDR2 SVGEGT. The V and J ends lost 6 bases and 3 bases respectively, with 21 bases between them.

This chain connects TRBV7-2 to TRBJ2-7; maybe TRBD1 (6 bases). This CDR3 has 12 amino acids. Germline CDR1 and CDR2: SGHTA and FQGNSA. Trimming took off 6 bases at V and 5 bases at J, with 11 bases between the two ends. Here the CDR3 DNA reads TGTGCCAGCAGACAGGGTTCCCACGAGCAGTACTTC. Translating it yields CASRQGSHEQYF.

This chain connects TRBV7-9 to TRBJ1-4; TRBD1 matches at 8 bases. V lost 4 bases, J lost 4 bases, and 5 bases stayed unmatched. CDR3 length equals 15 residues. Germline V gene data show CDR1 as SEHNR and CDR2 as FQNEAQ (reference sequence). DNA for the CDR3: TGTGCCAGCAGCTCGACAGGGGATAATAATGAAAAACTGTTTTTT. Translation gives CASSSTGDNNEKLFF.

The chain links TRBV15 to TRBJ2-2; D is possibly TRBD2 (6 bases). Germline V gene data show CDR1 as LNHNV and CDR2 as YYDKDF (reference sequence). V shed 8 bases and J shed 0 bases, with 16 bases lying between them. CDR3 length equals 16 residues. CDR3 in amino acids: CATCRGGNANTGELFF. CDR3 sequence (DNA): TGTGCCACCTGCCGAGGAGGGAACGCGAACACCGGGGAGCTGTTTTTT.

The CDR3 sequence: CSASRDILNSPLHF. As DNA, the CDR3 is TGCAGTGCTAGTAGGGACATTTTAAATTCACCCCTCCACTTT. This chain joins TRBV20-1 and TRBJ1-6; D is perhaps TRBD1 (6 bases). Germline lookup yields CDR1 DFQATT and CDR2 SNEGSKA (reference sequence). The CDR3 sequence is 14 residues long. The ends were cut back, 3 bases at V and 7 bases at J, with 13 bases in the middle.